The 3 T cell receptor beta chains below were found in one sample sequenced in a study of lymphopenia after photon versus proton radiotherapy. TCRdb's table, derived via immunoSEQ multiplex PCR, lists solely in-frame clones and lacks some. The sample records tens of thousands of clones, 70% to 85% being singletons. Sample: peripheral blood, taken from a patient treated with proton-based radiotherapy. The receptors derive from a man between 60 and 75 years old with pancreatic cancer.

This clone was seen only once. The V call is TRBV21-1, the J call TRBJ2-5; the DNA was not compared with TRBD1, the D call given in the table. TRBV21-1 is a recognized pseudogene. This CDR3 contains 15 residues. CDR3 residues: CASSTDREHAETQYF. The CDR3 DNA reads as TGTGCCAGCAGCACGGACAGGGAACATGCGGAGACCCAGTACTTC.

This chain connects TRBV30 to TRBJ2-3; D remains unclear. Between the trimmed V and J ends, which lost 3 bases and 1 base, there was a span of 14 bases. Germline CDR1 and CDR2: GTSNPN and SVGIG (reference sequence). This CDR3 region has 15 residues. The CDR3 DNA is TGTGCCTGGAGCCCCAAGGCGGCACGCACAGATACGCAGTATTTT. Translation gives CAWSPKAARTDTQYF.

The rearrangement uses TRBV18 and TRBJ2-7; 7 nucleotides line up with TRBD1. Germline V gene lookup returns CDR1 KGHSH and CDR2 LQKENI. The trim removed 2 bases at V and 5 bases at J, leaving 12 bases unmatched. This CDR3 spans 16 amino acids. The CDR3 nucleotides read TGTGCCAGCTCACCAATGTTGGGACAGTTAACAAACGAGCAGTACTTC. Translating gives CASSPMLGQLTNEQYF.